Listed below are T cell receptor beta chains from one sample, sequenced in a study of T cell responses to AZD1222 COVID-19 vaccine. Measured with immunoSEQ multiplex PCR; TCRdb has only the in-frame clones, and not every one. The sample holds over 150,000 clones; about nine tenths are singletons and the top ten take approximately 20%. The starting material was peripheral blood, obtained on day 0 of AZD1222 vaccination. These receptor sequences come from an adult in good health. Each CDR3 is given with its conserved first and last residue. A D gene is named only where the DNA matches it firmly. Not every row has a clone size; where given, it reads once, few, many or a size class.

j_call | d_call | v_call | clone_size | cdr3_aa | cdr3_nt
TRBJ2-7 | TRBD1 | TRBV3-1/TRBV3-2 | NA | CASSQDPLRGRLYSEQYF | TGTGCCAGCAGCCAAGACCCCCTCAGGGGGCGACTTTACTCCGAGCAGTACTTC
TRBJ2-7 | NA | TRBV6-4 | NA | CASSESWGYEQYF | TGTGCCAGCAGTGAGTCGTGGGGGTACGAGCAGTACTTC
TRBJ2-5 | TRBD1 | TRBV24-1 | NA | CATSETGGVETQYF | TGTGCCACCAGTGAAACAGGGGGCGTGGAGACCCAGTACTTC
TRBJ1-2 | NA | TRBV7-8 | NA | CASSLASKDYGYTF | TGTGCCAGCAGCTTAGCATCCAAGGACTATGGCTACACCTTC
TRBJ2-2 | NA | TRBV9 | NA | CASSLARRGELFF | TGTGCCAGCAGCTTGGCCCGTCGGGGGGAGCTGTTTTTT
TRBJ2-7 | NA | TRBV27 | NA | CASSFKGSTYEQYF | TGTGCCAGCAGTTTTAAGGGGTCAACCTACGAGCAGTACTTC
TRBJ2-3 | NA | TRBV19 | once | CASSSFRGAPTDTQYF | TGTGCCAGTAGTAGCTTTCGGGGGGCTCCCACAGATACGCAGTATTTT
TRBJ1-2 | TRBD1 | TRBV5-1 | NA | CASSEWTGAQVYGYTF | TGCGCCAGCAGCGAATGGACAGGGGCGCAAGTGTATGGCTACACCTTC
TRBJ1-6 | NA | TRBV7-2 | NA | CASSLGGFGSPLHF | TGTGCCAGCAGCCTCGGGGGGTTTGGTTCACCCCTCCACTTT
TRBJ1-1 | TRBD1 | TRBV2 | NA | CASRGQPNTEAFF | TGTGCCAGCAGGGGACAGCCGAACACTGAAGCTTTCTTT
TRBJ2-7 | TRBD1 | TRBV29-1 | NA | CSVTGTGSSYEQYF | TGCAGCGTGACCGGGACAGGAAGCTCCTACGAGCAGTACTTC
TRBJ1-1 | NA | TRBV10-3 | NA | CAISDSLNTEAFF | TGTGCCATCAGTGATAGCCTGAACACTGAAGCTTTCTTT
TRBJ2-2 | TRBD2 | TRBV6-4 | NA | CASQASGDTGELFF | TGTGCCAGCCAGGCCAGCGGGGACACCGGGGAGCTGTTTTTT
TRBJ1-5 | NA | TRBV28 | NA | CASSFMGVGNQPQHF | TGTGCCAGCAGTTTTATGGGGGTCGGCAATCAGCCCCAGCATTTT
TRBJ1-2 | TRBD1 | TRBV2 | once | CAFKTGVYGYTF | TGTGCCTTCAAGACAGGGGTTTATGGCTACACCTTC
TRBJ2-7 | TRBD1 | TRBV6-1 | few | CASSEGTGGPYEQYF | TGTGCCAGCAGTGAAGGGACAGGGGGTCCCTACGAGCAGTACTTC
TRBJ2-5 | NA | TRBV11-3 | NA | CASSLRGGLQETQYF | TGTGCCAGCAGCTTAAGGGGGGGGCTCCAAGAGACCCAGTACTTC
TRBJ1-4 | NA | TRBV30 | NA | CAWRGSDEKLFF | TGTGCCTGGAGGGGGTCCGATGAAAAACTGTTTTTT
TRBJ2-7 | TRBD2 | TRBV4-1 | NA | CASSLTGGYEQYF | TGCGCCAGCAGCCTGACGGGAGGTTACGAGCAGTACTTC
TRBJ1-1 | TRBD1 | TRBV27 | NA | CASSFRSTGAHMNTEAFF | TGTGCCAGCAGTTTCAGATCGACAGGGGCCCACATGAACACTGAAGCTTTCTTT
TRBJ2-5 | NA | TRBV10-2 | once | CASSDSPETQYF | TGCGCCAGCAGTGATTCCCCAGAGACCCAGTACTTC
TRBJ1-1 | TRBD1 | TRBV27 | NA | CASSYTRTGISTEAFF | TGTGCCAGCAGTTATACGAGGACAGGAATTAGCACTGAAGCTTTCTTT
TRBJ2-1 | TRBD2 | TRBV11-3 | NA | CASSPRGSGRSEEQFF | TGTGCCAGCAGCCCTAGGGGTAGCGGGAGGAGCGAGGAGCAGTTCTTC
TRBJ1-1 | TRBD1 | TRBV7-9 | NA | CASSPFGQGDTEAFF | TGTGCCAGCAGCCCCTTTGGACAGGGGGACACTGAAGCTTTCTTT
TRBJ2-5 | NA | TRBV2 | NA | CASTGLVKETQYF | TGTGCCAGCACCGGTTTAGTCAAAGAGACCCAGTACTTC
TRBJ2-7 | NA | TRBV7-9 | NA | CASSLGRLSYEQYF | TGTGCCAGCAGCTTAGGACGACTCTCCTACGAGCAGTACTTC
TRBJ1-2 | NA | TRBV6-6 | NA | CASSRDGYTF | TGTGCCAGTAGCCGGGATGGCTACACCTTC
TRBJ2-6 | NA | TRBV6-4 | NA | CASSDSTGSGANVLTF | TGTGCCAGCAGTGACTCGACCGGGTCTGGGGCCAACGTCCTGACTTTC
TRBJ1-2 | NA | TRBV4-1 | NA | CASSQHAEGDHYGYTF | TGCGCCAGCAGCCAACATGCCGAGGGGGACCACTATGGCTACACCTTC
TRBJ2-5 | TRBD2 | TRBV6-2/TRBV6-3 | NA | CASSSRGGPKTQYF | TGTGCCAGCAGTTCGCGGGGGGGCCCGAAGACCCAGTACTTC
TRBJ2-1 | NA | TRBV11-1 | NA | CASSSRDNEQFF | TGTGCCAGCAGTTCGAGGGACAATGAGCAGTTCTTC
TRBJ1-1 | NA | TRBV30 | NA | CAWSGAMNTEAFF | TGTGCCTGGAGTGGGGCAATGAACACTGAAGCTTTCTTT
TRBJ1-1 | NA | TRBV5-1 | NA | CASSSLDTSEAFF | TGCGCCAGCAGCTCCTTGGACACCTCTGAAGCTTTCTTT
TRBJ1-2 | NA | TRBV7-9 | NA | CASSSNERANYGYTF | TGTGCCAGCAGCTCCAACGAGCGAGCTAACTATGGCTACACCTTC
TRBJ2-6 | TRBD1 | TRBV9 | NA | CASSVPGTGLLSGANVLTF | TGTGCCAGCAGCGTACCCGGGACAGGGCTCCTCTCTGGGGCCAACGTCCTGACTTTC
TRBJ2-1 | TRBD2 | TRBV27 | NA | CASTELAGGKNNEQFF | TGTGCCAGCACCGAACTAGCGGGGGGAAAAAACAATGAGCAGTTCTTC
TRBJ1-2 | NA | TRBV2 | NA | CASSPLAGFLYGYTF | TGTGCCAGCAGTCCCCTGGCAGGATTCCTCTATGGCTACACCTTC
TRBJ1-1 | NA | TRBV15 | NA | CATSSEGHTEAFF | TGTGCCACCAGCTCCGAAGGACACACTGAAGCTTTCTTT
TRBJ2-1 | TRBD2 | TRBV10-3 | once | CAIKGLDYNEQFF | TGTGCCATCAAGGGACTAGACTACAATGAGCAGTTCTTC
TRBJ1-1 | NA | TRBV9 | NA | CASSITWRDSEAFF | TGTGCCAGCAGCATAACCTGGAGGGATAGCGAAGCTTTCTTT
TRBJ1-6 | NA | TRBV27 | NA | CASSSRFRSGLVESPLHF | TGTGCCAGCAGCTCCCGGTTCCGTTCGGGACTTGTAGAATCACCCCTCCACTTT
TRBJ1-3 | NA | TRBV5-1 | NA | CASSLNQGTVRGDTIYF | TGCGCCAGCAGCTTGAATCAGGGTACGGTACGTGGAGACACCATATATTTT
TRBJ2-7 | NA | TRBV18 | NA | CASSPGNSYEQYF | TGTGCCAGCTCACCGGGCAACTCCTACGAGCAGTACTTC
TRBJ2-3 | TRBD1 | TRBV5-1 | NA | CASSLDRADTQYF | TGCGCCAGCAGCCTGGACAGGGCAGATACGCAGTATTTT
TRBJ2-2 | NA | TRBV9 | once | CASSSGLGANTGELFF | TGTGCCAGCAGCTCCGGTCTGGGGGCGAACACCGGGGAGCTGTTTTTT
TRBJ1-2 | NA | TRBV20-1 | NA | CSASRSAEGGTF | TGCAGTGCTAGTAGGTCGGCTGAAGGAGGCACCTTC
TRBJ1-4 | NA | TRBV9 | NA | CASSATPGSTNEKLFF | TGTGCCAGCAGCGCTACCCCTGGCTCAACTAATGAAAAACTGTTTTTT
TRBJ2-7 | NA | TRBV4-3 | once | CASSQVLGKAYEQYF | TGCGCCAGCAGCCAAGTATTAGGGAAGGCCTACGAGCAGTACTTC
TRBJ2-2 | NA | TRBV7-9 | NA | CASSPHSANTGELFF | TGTGCCAGCAGCCCGCACAGCGCGAACACCGGGGAGCTGTTTTTT
TRBJ2-7 | TRBD2 | TRBV5-6 | once | CASSSASGIHTYEQYF | TGTGCCAGCAGCTCGGCTAGCGGGATCCACACCTACGAGCAGTACTTC
TRBJ2-3 | NA | TRBV9 | NA | CASSYVSTDTQYF | TGTGCCAGCAGCTACGTGAGCACAGATACGCAGTATTTT
TRBJ1-1 | TRBD1 | TRBV27 | NA | CASRGRDRGNTEAFF | TGTGCCAGCAGGGGCCGGGACAGGGGAAACACTGAAGCTTTCTTT
TRBJ2-7 | NA | TRBV9 | NA | CASSVWGVEDEQYF | TGTGCCAGCAGCGTTTGGGGGGTTGAGGACGAGCAGTACTTC